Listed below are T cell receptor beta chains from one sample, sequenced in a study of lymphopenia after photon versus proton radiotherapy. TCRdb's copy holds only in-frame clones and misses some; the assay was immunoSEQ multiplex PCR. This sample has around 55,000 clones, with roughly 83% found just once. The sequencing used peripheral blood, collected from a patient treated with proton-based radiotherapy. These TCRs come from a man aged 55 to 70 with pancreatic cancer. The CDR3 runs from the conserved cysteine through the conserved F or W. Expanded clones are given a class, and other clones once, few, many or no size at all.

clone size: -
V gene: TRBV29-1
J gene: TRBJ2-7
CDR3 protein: CSVEGPVRPWGNSYEQYF

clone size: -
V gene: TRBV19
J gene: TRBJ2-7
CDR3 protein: CASSITGSSYEQYF

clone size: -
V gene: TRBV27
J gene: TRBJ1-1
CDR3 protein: CASSSIGLNEGAFF

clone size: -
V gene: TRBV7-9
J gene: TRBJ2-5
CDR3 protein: CASSKVTPDGYSETQYF

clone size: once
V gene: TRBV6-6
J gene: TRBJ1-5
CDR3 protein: CASNHGQKGQPQHF

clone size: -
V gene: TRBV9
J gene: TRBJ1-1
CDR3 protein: CASSVVAGGQGEAFF

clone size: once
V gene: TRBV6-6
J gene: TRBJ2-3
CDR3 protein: CASSSGSPPDTQYF

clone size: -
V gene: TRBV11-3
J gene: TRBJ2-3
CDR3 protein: CASSLGPGTQYF

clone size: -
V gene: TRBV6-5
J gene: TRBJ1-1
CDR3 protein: CASSFTTGVNTEAFF

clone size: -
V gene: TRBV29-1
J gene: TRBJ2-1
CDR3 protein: CSPLTGENEQFF

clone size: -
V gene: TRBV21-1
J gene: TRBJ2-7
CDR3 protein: CASSPRGLWDRGYEQYF

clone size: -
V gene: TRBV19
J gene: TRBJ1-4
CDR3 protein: CASSIQGFREKLFF

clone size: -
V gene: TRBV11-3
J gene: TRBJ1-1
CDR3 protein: CASRGQDTEAFF

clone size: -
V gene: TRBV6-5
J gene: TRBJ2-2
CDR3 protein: CASTGNERTGELFF

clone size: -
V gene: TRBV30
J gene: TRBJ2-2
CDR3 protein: CAWSFQGVRVAGELFF

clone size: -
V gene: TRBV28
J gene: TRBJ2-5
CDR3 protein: CASSYTGIETQYF

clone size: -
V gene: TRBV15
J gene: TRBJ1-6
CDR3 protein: CATSSVINSPLHF

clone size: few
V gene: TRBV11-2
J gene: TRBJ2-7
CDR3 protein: CASFDYSGRGPGAYEQYF

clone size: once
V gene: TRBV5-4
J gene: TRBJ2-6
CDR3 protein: CASSPDSGANVLTF

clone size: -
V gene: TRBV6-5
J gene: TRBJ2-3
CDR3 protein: CASSKGTGAQVTQYF

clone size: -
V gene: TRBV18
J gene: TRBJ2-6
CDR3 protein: CASSRSPGRSSGANVLTF

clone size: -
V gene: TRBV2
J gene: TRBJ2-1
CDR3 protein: CASSYSGLAGVYNEQFF

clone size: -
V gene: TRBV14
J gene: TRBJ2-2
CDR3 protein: CASSQDHPALRGELFF

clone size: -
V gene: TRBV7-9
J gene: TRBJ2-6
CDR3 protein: CASSSTSAGANVLTF

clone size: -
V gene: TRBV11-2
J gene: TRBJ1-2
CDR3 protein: CASSRRDGRYTF

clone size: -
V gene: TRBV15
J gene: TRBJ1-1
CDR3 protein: CATSRVRGQVFMNTEAFF

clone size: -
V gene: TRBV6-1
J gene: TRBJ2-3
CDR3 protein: CATMGLAVGDTQYF

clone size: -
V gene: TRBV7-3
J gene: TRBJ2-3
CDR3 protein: CASSWGLAGSTDTQYF

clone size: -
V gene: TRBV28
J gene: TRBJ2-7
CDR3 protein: CASSLQGAASGRGEQYF

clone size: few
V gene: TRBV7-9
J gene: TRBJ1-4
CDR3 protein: CASSLGAATNEKLFF

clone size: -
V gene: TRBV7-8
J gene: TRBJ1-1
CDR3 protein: CASSRGLPYLAFF

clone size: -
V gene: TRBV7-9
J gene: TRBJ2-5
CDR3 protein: CASSPVAGVETQYF

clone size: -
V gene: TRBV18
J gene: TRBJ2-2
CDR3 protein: CASSAQGSTGELFF

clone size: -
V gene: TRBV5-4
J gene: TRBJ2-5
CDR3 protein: CASSPELAAQETQYF

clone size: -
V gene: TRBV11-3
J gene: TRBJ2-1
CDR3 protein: CASSLDDHVNEQFF

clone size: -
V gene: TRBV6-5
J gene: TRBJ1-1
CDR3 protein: CASILGERAFF

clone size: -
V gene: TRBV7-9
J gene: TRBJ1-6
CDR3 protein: CASSLLASSYNSPLHF

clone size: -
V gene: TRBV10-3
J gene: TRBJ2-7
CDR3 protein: CAIRQGTYEQYF

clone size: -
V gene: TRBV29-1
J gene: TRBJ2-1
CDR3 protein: CSVGSLQQFF

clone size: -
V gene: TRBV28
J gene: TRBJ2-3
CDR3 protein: CASSRFPSLGTDTQYF

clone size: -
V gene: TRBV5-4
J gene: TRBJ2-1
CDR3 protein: CASSFGLEAHNEQFF

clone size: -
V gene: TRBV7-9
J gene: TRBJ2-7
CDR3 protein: CASSTLREQYF

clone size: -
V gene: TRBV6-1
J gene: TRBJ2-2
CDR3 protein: CASRMSGGNTGELFF

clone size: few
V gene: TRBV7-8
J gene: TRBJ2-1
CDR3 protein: CASSLARGNEQFF

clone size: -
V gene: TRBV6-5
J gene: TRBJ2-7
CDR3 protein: CASSTSGRLSYEQYF

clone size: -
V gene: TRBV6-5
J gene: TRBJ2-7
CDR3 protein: CASSYVPGGSYEQYF

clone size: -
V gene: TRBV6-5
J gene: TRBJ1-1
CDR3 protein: CASSLQGRMTEAFF

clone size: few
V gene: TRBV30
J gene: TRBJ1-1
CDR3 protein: CAWSSGRTEAFF

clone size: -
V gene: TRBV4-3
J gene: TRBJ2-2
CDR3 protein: CASSQDGTGELFF

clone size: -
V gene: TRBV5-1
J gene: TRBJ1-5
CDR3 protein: CASSLGGQNNQPQHF

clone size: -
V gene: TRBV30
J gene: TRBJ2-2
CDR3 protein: CAWRRDGTGELFF

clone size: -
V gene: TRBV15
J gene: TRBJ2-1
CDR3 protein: CATSGTGGRGNEQFF

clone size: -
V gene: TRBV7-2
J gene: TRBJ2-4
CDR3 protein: CASSTGQGNIQYF

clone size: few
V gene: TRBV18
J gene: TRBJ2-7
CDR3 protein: CASSPRGTSGRLGSYEQYF

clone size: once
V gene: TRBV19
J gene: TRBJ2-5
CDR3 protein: CASSIGPGQETQYF

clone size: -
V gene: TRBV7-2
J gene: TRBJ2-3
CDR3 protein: CASSFRRGITDTQYF

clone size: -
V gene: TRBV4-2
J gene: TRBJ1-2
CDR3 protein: CASSQDRGVRGYTF